This passage covers 29 T cell receptor beta chains from one sample sequenced in a study of identical twins (dated by TCRdb to 2016 to 2017). Receptors were amplified or captured by 5' RACE. TCRdb records Illumina HiSeq 2000 as the sequencer. The public reads were quality trimmed at Q25 with fastp and then assembled into clones with MiXCR by TCRdb, keeping productive beta chains. Entries are consolidated by CDR3 protein sequence, retaining the most common genes and DNA. This sample gives approximately 1.8 million distinct CDR3 sequences in total; around 33% of them show up just once. The biggest ten clones account for about 0.27% of the sample. Sequencing was performed on cord blood. These receptors originate from a newborn girl in good health.

The chain recombines TRBV9 with TRBJ2-1; the match to TRBD2 covers 13 bases. Germline lookup yields CDR1 SGDLS and CDR2 YYNGEE. The CDR3 loop spans 22 amino acids. The V and J ends lost 4 bases and 3 bases, in that order; junction bases with no gene match: 22. The CDR3 reads CASSTAILAGGSNRRHYNEQFF. The CDR3 DNA sequence: TGTGCCAGCAGCACGGCCATACTAGCGGGGGGGAGTAACCGACGACACTACAATGAGCAGTTCTTC.

This clonotype was seen a handful of times. The CDR3 bases are TGCAGTGCTAGGAACTACGCGCCCCACAATGAGCAGTTCTTC. It specifies CSARNYAPHNEQFF. The chain uses TRBV20-1 and TRBJ2-1; D is ambiguous. Trimming took 3 bases from V and 5 from J, leaving 14 bases between them. The CDR3 has 14 residues. Germline V CDR1 and CDR2: DFQATT, SNEGSKA (reference sequence).

This clonotype showed up just a few times. The V gene is TRBV27, the J gene TRBJ1-6; D is perhaps TRBD1 (5 bases). Germline CDR1 and CDR2: MNHEY and SMNVEV (reference sequence). The CDR3 is 14 residues long. V was trimmed by 2 bases and J by 9 bases, leaving 11 bases between them. CDR3 in DNA: TGTGCCAGCAGTTTAATTCAGGGAAGTTCACCCCTCCACTTT. Translating gives CASSLIQGSSPLHF.

This chain joins TRBV25-1 and TRBJ2-3; D not certain. This CDR3 contains 12 residues. V lost 3 bases and J lost 7, with 8 bases in between. Germline CDR1 reads MGHDK; CDR2 reads SYGVNS. This CDR3 reads CASSDLLYTQYF. DNA for the CDR3: TGTGCCAGCAGTGACCTTTTGTATACGCAGTATTTT.

This clonotype appeared many times. As DNA, the CDR3 is TGTGCCAGCAGCCAAGGTTCCATCAGCTACGAGCAGTACTTC. As protein: CASSQGSISYEQYF. This sequence joins TRBV3-1 and TRBJ2-7; D is undetermined. Trimming shortened V by 1 base and J by 3 bases, and 10 bases separated the two germline ends. The germline V gene has CDR1 LGHDT and CDR2 YNNKEL (reference sequence). The CDR3 spans 14 residues.

This clonotype was seen a few times. The gene calls are TRBV4-1 and TRBJ2-1, with 9 bases aligning to TRBD1. V dropped 6 bases and J dropped 5; count of bases not matched to a gene: 2. This CDR3 has 13 amino acids. Germline V lookup: CDR1 MGHRA, CDR2 YSYEKL. The CDR3 reads CASSRQGDNEQFF. The CDR3 nucleotides are TGCGCCAGCAGTCGACAGGGGGACAATGAGCAGTTCTTC.

This clonotype occurred many times. The V gene is TRBV29-1, the J gene TRBJ2-3; D perhaps matches TRBD2 (6 bases). The germline V gene has CDR1 SQVTM and CDR2 ANQGSEA. V lost 1 base and J lost 1, with 6 bases in between. CDR3 length: 13 residues. The CDR3 is CSVEASGTDTQYF. The CDR3 bases are TGCAGCGTTGAAGCTAGCGGCACAGATACGCAGTATTTT.

The chain recombines TRBV19 with TRBJ1-1; 8 nucleotides align to TRBD1. The CDR3 length is 12 residues. The ends lost 7 bases at V and 11 bases at J; junction bases unmatched: 9. Germline V gives CDR1 LNHDA, CDR2 SQIVND (reference sequence). The CDR3 coding sequence is TGTGCCAGTACCCGGGACAGGCAAGGCGCTTTCTTT. Its protein is CASTRDRQGAFF. The full variable domain, completed using reference TRBV19 and TRBJ1-1, is DGGITQSPKYLFRKEGQNVTLSCEQNLNHDAMYWYRQDPGQGLRLIYYSQIVNDFQKGDIAEGYSVSREKKESFPLTVTSAQKNPTAFYLCASTRDRQGAFFGQGTRLTVV.

In regard to this clonotype: This may come from a read error, since a much larger clone is one base off. V and J are TRBV7-2 and TRBJ2-7; D is unresolved. CDR1 and CDR2 (germline): SGHTA, FQGNSA. The CDR3 sequence is 14 residues long. The chain's CDR3 is CVSSLATHTYEQYF. In DNA form, the CDR3 reads TGTGTCAGCAGCTTAGCCACTCATACCTACGAGCAGTACTTC.

Worth noting for this clonotype: At one of its ends the junction is not consistent with the germline gene, which may arise from a read error. This rearrangement joins TRBV11-2 to TRBJ2-5; 10 bases fit TRBD1. The DNA end is more similar to TRBJ2-7, so the J call may be wrong. Germline CDR1 reads SGHAT; CDR2 reads FQNNGV. The CDR3 has 14 residues. The DNA for the CDR3 is TGTACCAGCAGACTAGACAGGGGGCTCTACGAGCAGTACTTC. Its translation: CTSRLDRGLYEQYF.

The chain uses TRBV10-3 and TRBJ1-3; tentatively, D is TRBD1 (5 bases). The CDR3 has 12 residues. The V end lost 6 bases, the J end lost 4 bases, and 7 bases lay between the germline ends. The germline gives CDR1 ENHRY, CDR2 SYGVKD. CDR3 DNA: TGTGCCATCAGCGGGGCCGGAAACACCATATATTTT. Residues: CAISGAGNTIYF.

CDR3 loop: CSAHISGTWGTEAFF. The CDR3 DNA reads as TGCAGTGCTCACATCTCGGGGACCTGGGGCACTGAAGCTTTCTTT. The V and J genes are TRBV20-1 and TRBJ1-1; a weak D match, TRBD1 (5 bases). V was cut by 5 bases and J by 4 bases, with 20 bases left in between. Germline assignment: CDR1 DFQATT and CDR2 SNEGSKA (reference sequence). CDR3 length: 15 amino acids.

The chain is built from TRBV5-1 and TRBJ2-7, with D possibly TRBD2 on 5 matching bases. Germline-derived CDR1 and CDR2 are SGHRS and YFSETQ. Trimming removed 0 bases at V and 5 bases at J, with 21 bases between. This CDR3 is built from 17 residues. CDR3 bases: TGCGCCAGCAGCTTGGTTTGGAGGCAGCCTGCATACAACGAGCAGTACTTC. It translates to CASSLVWRQPAYNEQYF.

The rearrangement uses TRBV28 and TRBJ1-5; TRBD1 might be the D (6 bases). The CDR3 runs to 16 residues. The germline V and J ends were trimmed by 3 bases and 2 bases, with 14 bases remaining between them. CDR1 MDHEN and CDR2 SYDVKM come from the germline V gene. CDR3 DNA sequence: TGTGCCAGCAGTTTCCCCACCTACAGGGGCAATCAGCCCCAGCATTTT. This encodes CASSFPTYRGNQPQHF. The full variable domain, rest sourced from reference TRBV28 and TRBJ1-5, is DVKVTQSSRYLVKRTGEKVFLECVQDMDHENMFWYRQDPGLGLRLIYFSYDVKMKEKGDIPEGYSVSREKKERFSLILESASTNQTSMYLCASSFPTYRGNQPQHFGDGTRLSIL.

The V gene is TRBV6-5, the J gene TRBJ2-3; 12 positions match TRBD2. In germline, CDR1 is MNHEY, CDR2 SVGAGI. The V gene end was trimmed by 2 bases and the J gene end by 3 bases; junction bases not matched to a gene: 9. CDR3 length: 18 amino acids. The CDR3 loop is CASSYPGLAGGGTDTQYF. As DNA, the CDR3 is TGTGCCAGCAGTTACCCGGGGCTAGCGGGAGGGGGTACAGATACGCAGTATTTT.

The gene calls are TRBV4-2 and TRBJ2-3, with 9 bases identical to TRBD2. CDR3 length equals 18 residues. V was clipped by 0 bases and J by 0 bases; unmatched bases: 7. The germline V gene has CDR1 LGHNA and CDR2 YNFKEQ. The CDR3 DNA sequence: TGTGCCAGCAGCCAAGATTTGGGACTAGCTTCTAGCACAGATACGCAGTATTTT. Translated, it gives CASSQDLGLASSTDTQYF.

The chain recombines TRBV12-3 or TRBV12-4 with TRBJ2-2; 8 bases line up with TRBD1. The V gene end was trimmed by 4 bases and the J gene end by 4 bases; junction bases not matched to a gene: 5. The CDR3 runs 15 residues. In DNA, the CDR3 is TGTGCCAGCAGTTGGACAGGGAGGAGCACCGGGGAGCTGTTTTTT. This sequence encodes CASSWTGRSTGELFF.

This clonotype was detected only a few times. The chain uses TRBV4-2 and TRBJ1-1; 7 bases match TRBD1. From germline, CDR1 is LGHNA and CDR2 YNFKEQ. J gave up 3 bases and V 4 bases, and 5 bases lay outside the gene matches. CDR3 length: 14 amino acids. CDR3 in amino acids: CASSRRDRDTEAFF. In DNA, the CDR3 is TGTGCCAGCAGCCGCCGGGACAGAGACACTGAAGCTTTCTTT.

This clonotype was seen only a few times. V is TRBV5-1 and J is TRBJ2-1; D gene ambiguous. Germline lookup yields CDR1 SGHRS and CDR2 YFSETQ. The CDR3 spans 14 residues. Trimming took 3 bases from V and 0 from J, leaving 7 bases between them. CDR3 residues: CASSWPGSYNEQFF. CDR3 sequence (DNA): TGCGCCAGCAGCTGGCCGGGCTCCTACAATGAGCAGTTCTTC.

J is TRBJ2-7 and V is TRBV7-6, with 10 bases matching TRBD2. V dropped 5 bases and J dropped 7; count of bases not matched to a gene: 14. The CDR3 contains 16 residues. The germline gives CDR1 SGHVS, CDR2 FNYEAQ. The CDR3 reads CASSDPLAGRYNEQYF. CDR3 in DNA: TGTGCCAGCAGCGATCCACTAGCGGGACGCTACAATGAGCAGTACTTC. The full variable domain, completed using reference TRBV7-6 and TRBJ2-7, is GAGVSQSPRYKVTKRGQDVALRCDPISGHVSLYWYRQALGQGPEFLTYFNYEAQQDKSGLPNDRFSAERPEGSISTLTIQRTEQRDSAMYRCASSDPLAGRYNEQYFGPGTRLTVT.

This clonotype was counted a few times. V is TRBV4-2 and J is TRBJ1-1; TRBD1 is a possible D gene (5 bases). The germline CDR1 and CDR2 sequences are LGHNA and YNFKEQ. The V gene lost 0 bases and the J gene lost 8 bases, with 16 bases spanning the gap. The CDR3 covers 15 residues. CDR3 residues: CASSQDGQGIVEAFF. CDR3 DNA sequence: TGTGCCAGCAGCCAAGACGGGCAGGGCATAGTGGAAGCTTTCTTT.

The rearrangement uses TRBV20-1 and TRBJ2-7; D is unresolved. V was pared by 0 bases and J by 2 bases, with 14 bases between. This CDR3 is 15 amino acids long. Germline lookup yields CDR1 DFQATT and CDR2 SNEGSKA (reference sequence). CDR3 bases: TGCAGTGCTAGAGATGGGCTGATTCCTGCCTACGAGCAGTACTTC. This codes for CSARDGLIPAYEQYF.

The CDR3 is CASSPGGPSFF. The CDR3 DNA reads as TGTGCCAGCTCCCCTGGGGGGCCATCTTTCTTT. The V gene is TRBV12-3 or TRBV12-4, the J gene TRBJ1-1, with a weak D call TRBD1 (6 bases). CDR3 length: 11 amino acids. V dropped 8 bases and J dropped 12 bases, with 16 bases sitting between them.

This clonotype occurred many times. A junction end diverges from the germline sequence, so it may reflect a read error. V usage is TRBV5-1 and J usage is TRBJ2-7, with D possibly matching TRBD1 (6 bases). The CDR3 extends over 14 amino acids. The germline gives CDR1 SGHRS, CDR2 YFSETQ. The DNA of the CDR3 is TGTGCCAGCAGTTCGACAGGTAATTCCTACGAGCAGTACTTC. Translated, it gives CASSSTGNSYEQYF.

The count of this clonotype is one. The rearrangement uses TRBV27 and TRBJ1-4, with D possibly matching TRBD1 (6 bases). Trimming pared 1 base from V and 6 bases from J, leaving 18 bases between. The CDR3 covers 17 residues. Germline V gene sequence: CDR1 MNHEY, CDR2 SMNVEV (reference sequence). The CDR3 DNA is TGTGCCAGCAGTTTATGGGGGGGCGTAAGTCGGGATGAAAAACTGTTTTTT. Protein product: CASSLWGGVSRDEKLFF.

This clonotype was recorded a few times. The chain has TRBV6-6 and TRBJ1-5, with D possibly matching TRBD1 (6 bases). CDR1 is MNHNY and CDR2 is SVGAGI in the germline V gene (reference sequence). V lost 5 bases and J lost 3, with 17 bases in between. CDR3 length equals 16 residues. The CDR3 sequence: CASSHTQGADNQPQHF. The CDR3 DNA reads TGTGCCAGCAGTCATACACAGGGTGCGGACAATCAGCCCCAGCATTTT.

This clonotype was counted only a few times. The chain recombines TRBV6-1 with TRBJ1-2; D gene uncertain. The CDR3 is made up of 12 amino acids. The ends were cut back, 4 bases at V and 4 bases at J, with 7 bases in the middle. The germline V gene encodes CDR1 MNHNS and CDR2 SASEGT. The CDR3 region has the DNA TGTGCCAGCAGTGCCGTCCGCTATGGCTACACCTTC. It yields the protein CASSAVRYGYTF.

The genes are TRBV21-1 and TRBJ2-4; the table's D call, TRBD2, has no DNA check behind it. TRBV21-1 is tagged as a pseudogene. The CDR3 sequence is 20 residues long. In DNA, the CDR3 is TGTGCCAGCAGCAATTTTAGGACTAGCGGGAGGTCGATAGCCAAAAACATTCACTACTTC. Protein product: CASSNFRTSGRSIAKNIHYF.

This clonotype came up a few times. Compared with germline, one end of the junction differs, possibly owing to a read error. V and J are TRBV15 and TRBJ2-4; D uncertain. The germline CDR1 and CDR2 sequences are LNHNV and YYDKDF (reference sequence). CDR3 size: 17 residues. CDR3 DNA sequence: TGTGCCACCAGCAGAGATATAGGTAGAGGTGCCAAAACCATTCAGTACTTC. Translated: CATSRDIGRGAKTIQYF. The full variable domain, with the rest looked up from reference TRBV15 and TRBJ2-4, is DAMVIQNPRYQVTQFGKPVTLSCSQTLNHNVMYWYQQKSSQAPKLLFHYYDKDFNNEADTPDNFQSRRPNTSFCFLDIRSPGLGDTAMYLCATSRDIGRGAKTIQYFGAGTRLSVL.